The rows below give T cell receptor beta chains drawn from one sample of a study of regulatory T cells in long-lasting Graves disease. TCRdb redid the calling of the multiplex PCR reads with MiXCR, one entry per CDR3 protein. The sample yields fewer than 400,000 distinct CDR3 sequences, roughly 21% seen once. The sequencing here drew on peripheral blood mononuclear cells (PBMCs), taken when the disease was refractory, from a patient treated with antithyroid drugs. The receptors derive from a female donor with Graves disease. Both conserved end residues are part of each CDR3. D genes are given only for firm matches. Clone size is given for some rows only: seen once, a few or many times, or a class if the clone is expanded.

clone_size: .
j_call: TRBJ1-2
v_call: TRBV25-1
d_call: .
cdr3_aa: CASSAPSGQGVGGYTF
cdr3_nt: TGTGCCAGCAGTGCCCCCTCAGGTCAGGGTGTAGGAGGCTACACCTTC

clone_size: few
j_call: TRBJ1-5
v_call: TRBV6-5
d_call: TRBD1
cdr3_aa: CASSYSGGRGQPQHF
cdr3_nt: TGTGCCAGCAGTTACTCAGGGGGCCGTGGTCAGCCCCAGCATTTT

clone_size: .
j_call: TRBJ2-7
v_call: TRBV19
d_call: .
cdr3_aa: CAIEGDYPRYESYEQYF
cdr3_nt: TGTGCCATAGAGGGAGACTACCCCAGATACGAATCCTACGAGCAGTACTTC

clone_size: .
j_call: TRBJ2-5
v_call: TRBV4-1
d_call: TRBD2
cdr3_aa: CASSQVGLAGGQETQYF
cdr3_nt: TGCGCCAGCAGCCAAGTTGGACTAGCGGGAGGGCAAGAGACCCAGTACTTC

clone_size: many
j_call: TRBJ2-7
v_call: TRBV27
d_call: TRBD2
cdr3_aa: CASSLGTSGYEQYF
cdr3_nt: TGTGCCAGCAGTCTCGGGACTAGCGGGTACGAGCAGTACTTC

clone_size: many
j_call: TRBJ1-2
v_call: TRBV20-1
d_call: .
cdr3_aa: CSAAGGWVGYTF
cdr3_nt: TGCAGTGCCGCCGGTGGTTGGGTTGGCTACACCTTC

clone_size: few
j_call: TRBJ1-5
v_call: TRBV20-1
d_call: .
cdr3_aa: CSARQGNSNQPQHF
cdr3_nt: TGCAGTGCTAGACAGGGTAATAGCAATCAGCCCCAGCATTTT

clone_size: few
j_call: TRBJ2-2
v_call: TRBV6-1
d_call: .
cdr3_aa: CASSQQPGSNTGELFF
cdr3_nt: TGTGCCAGCAGTCAGCAACCGGGGTCGAACACCGGGGAGCTGTTTTTT

clone_size: .
j_call: TRBJ2-7
v_call: TRBV28
d_call: TRBD1
cdr3_aa: CASTQDRTSYEQYF
cdr3_nt: TGTGCCAGCACCCAGGACAGGACTTCCTACGAGCAGTACTTC

clone_size: many
j_call: TRBJ2-7
v_call: TRBV6-5
d_call: .
cdr3_aa: CASSYSLGTSAEQYF
cdr3_nt: TGTGCCAGCAGTTACTCGTTAGGGACGTCGGCCGAGCAGTACTTC

clone_size: many
j_call: TRBJ1-2
v_call: TRBV6-1
d_call: .
cdr3_aa: CASSAAEVFYGYTF
cdr3_nt: TGTGCCAGCAGCGCCGCCGAGGTTTTCTATGGCTACACCTTC

clone_size: .
j_call: TRBJ1-6
v_call: TRBV18
d_call: TRBD1
cdr3_aa: CASSPPGQGTDSPLHF
cdr3_nt: TGTGCCAGCTCACCACCTGGACAGGGCACGGATTCACCCCTCCACTTT

clone_size: many
j_call: TRBJ1-5
v_call: TRBV6-1
d_call: TRBD1
cdr3_aa: CASSKTGGGQPQHF
cdr3_nt: TGTGCCAGCAGTAAAACAGGGGGCGGGCAGCCCCAGCATTTT

clone_size: .
j_call: TRBJ1-5
v_call: TRBV30
d_call: TRBD1
cdr3_aa: CAWSPGQGARNQPQHF
cdr3_nt: TGTGCCTGGAGTCCGGGACAGGGGGCTCGAAATCAGCCCCAGCATTTT

clone_size: many
j_call: TRBJ1-2
v_call: TRBV2
d_call: .
cdr3_aa: CASWGRDGYTF
cdr3_nt: TGTGCCAGCTGGGGGCGGGATGGCTACACCTTC

clone_size: few
j_call: TRBJ2-7
v_call: TRBV30
d_call: .
cdr3_aa: CASSGLLSSYEQYF
cdr3_nt: TGTGCCTCATCGGGACTCCTGAGCTCCTACGAGCAGTACTTC

clone_size: few
j_call: TRBJ2-7
v_call: TRBV2
d_call: .
cdr3_aa: CASTKRGGEQYF
cdr3_nt: TGTGCCAGCACCAAAAGGGGGGGGGAGCAGTACTTC

clone_size: many
j_call: TRBJ2-7
v_call: TRBV5-1
d_call: .
cdr3_aa: CASSLSARGPRNYEQYF
cdr3_nt: TGCGCCAGCAGCTTGTCCGCGCGGGGGCCGAGGAACTACGAGCAGTACTTC

clone_size: many
j_call: TRBJ1-5
v_call: TRBV6-1
d_call: TRBD1
cdr3_aa: CASSDLPGTGYQPQHF
cdr3_nt: TGTGCCAGCAGTGACTTACCCGGGACAGGGTATCAGCCCCAGCATTTT

clone_size: many
j_call: TRBJ1-5
v_call: TRBV28
d_call: .
cdr3_aa: CASSLEFGVGNQPQHF
cdr3_nt: TGTGCCAGCAGTTTAGAGTTTGGGGTTGGCAATCAGCCCCAGCATTTT

clone_size: many
j_call: TRBJ1-4
v_call: TRBV20-1
d_call: .
cdr3_aa: CSASGGPGEKLFF
cdr3_nt: TGCAGTGCTAGCGGGGGTCCAGGTGAAAAACTGTTTTTT

clone_size: .
j_call: TRBJ2-7
v_call: TRBV19
d_call: TRBD2
cdr3_aa: CASTPSIASGGGTYEQYF
cdr3_nt: TGTGCCAGTACCCCGTCGATTGCTAGCGGGGGGGGCACCTACGAGCAGTACTTC

clone_size: many
j_call: TRBJ1-1
v_call: TRBV19
d_call: .
cdr3_aa: CASSKGDRGGVNTEAFF
cdr3_nt: TGTGCCAGTAGTAAGGGGGATCGAGGGGGAGTGAACACTGAAGCTTTCTTT

clone_size: .
j_call: TRBJ1-1
v_call: TRBV5-1
d_call: .
cdr3_aa: CASRLGGEMNTEAFF
cdr3_nt: TGCGCCAGCAGGTTGGGGGGCGAGATGAACACTGAAGCTTTCTTT

clone_size: many
j_call: TRBJ2-7
v_call: TRBV12-3/TRBV12-4
d_call: TRBD1
cdr3_aa: CASSLGLGQGSYEQYF
cdr3_nt: TGTGCCAGCAGTTTAGGACTGGGACAGGGGAGCTACGAGCAGTACTTC

clone_size: many
j_call: TRBJ1-2
v_call: TRBV5-5
d_call: .
cdr3_aa: CASSLQGTRYGYTF
cdr3_nt: TGTGCCAGCAGTCTCCAGGGGACACGCTATGGCTACACCTTC

clone_size: .
j_call: TRBJ2-3
v_call: TRBV10-3
d_call: TRBD2
cdr3_aa: CAISESGLATDTQYF
cdr3_nt: TGTGCCATCAGTGAGTCGGGACTAGCAACAGATACGCAGTATTTT

clone_size: many
j_call: TRBJ2-7
v_call: TRBV18
d_call: TRBD2
cdr3_aa: CASSPGTSAYEQYF
cdr3_nt: TGTGCCAGCTCACCCGGGACTAGCGCCTACGAGCAGTACTTC

clone_size: many
j_call: TRBJ1-2
v_call: TRBV18
d_call: .
cdr3_aa: CASSLNRDGYGYTF
cdr3_nt: TGTGCCAGCTCACTGAACCGGGACGGCTATGGCTACACCTTC

clone_size: .
j_call: TRBJ1-1
v_call: TRBV7-2
d_call: TRBD1
cdr3_aa: CASSFGAGGAFF
cdr3_nt: TGTGCCAGCAGCTTTGGCGCAGGGGGGGCTTTCTTT

clone_size: .
j_call: TRBJ1-1
v_call: TRBV7-3
d_call: .
cdr3_aa: CASSTGTPNTEAFF
cdr3_nt: TGTGCCAGCAGCACCGGGACTCCGAACACTGAAGCTTTCTTT

clone_size: few
j_call: TRBJ2-7
v_call: TRBV5-1
d_call: TRBD1
cdr3_aa: CASSFGGQEFEQYF
cdr3_nt: TGCGCCAGCAGCTTTGGGGGACAGGAGTTCGAGCAGTACTTC

clone_size: many
j_call: TRBJ1-1
v_call: TRBV11-3
d_call: .
cdr3_aa: CASSSGWTEAFF
cdr3_nt: TGTGCCAGCAGCTCTGGGTGGACTGAAGCTTTCTTT

clone_size: few
j_call: TRBJ2-7
v_call: TRBV3-1
d_call: TRBD1
cdr3_aa: CASSQVTGGGYEQYF
cdr3_nt: TGTGCCAGCAGCCAAGTGACAGGGGGAGGATACGAGCAGTACTTC

clone_size: many
j_call: TRBJ1-5
v_call: TRBV12-3/TRBV12-4
d_call: TRBD1
cdr3_aa: CASRLTGAINQPQHF
cdr3_nt: TGTGCCAGCAGACTAACAGGGGCCATCAATCAGCCCCAGCATTTT

clone_size: .
j_call: TRBJ2-7
v_call: TRBV19
d_call: TRBD1
cdr3_aa: CASSMTGISYEQYF
cdr3_nt: TGTGCCAGTAGTATGACAGGGATTTCCTACGAGCAGTACTTC

clone_size: .
j_call: TRBJ2-7
v_call: TRBV7-3
d_call: TRBD2
cdr3_aa: CASRGTRGDYEQYF
cdr3_nt: TGTGCCAGCAGAGGGACTAGAGGAGACTACGAGCAGTACTTC

clone_size: .
j_call: TRBJ2-7
v_call: TRBV5-4
d_call: TRBD1
cdr3_aa: CASSFWTGDEQYF
cdr3_nt: TGTGCCAGCAGCTTTTGGACAGGGGACGAGCAGTACTTC

clone_size: many
j_call: TRBJ1-2
v_call: TRBV11-3
d_call: TRBD1
cdr3_aa: CASSLGEGQGFLYGYTF
cdr3_nt: TGTGCCAGCAGCTTGGGCGAGGGACAGGGGTTCCTCTATGGCTACACCTTC

clone_size: few
j_call: TRBJ2-5
v_call: TRBV11-2
d_call: .
cdr3_aa: CASSLGSGYGTQYF
cdr3_nt: TGTGCCAGCAGCTTAGGGTCAGGGTATGGTACCCAGTACTTC

clone_size: few
j_call: TRBJ2-7
v_call: TRBV29-1
d_call: TRBD1
cdr3_aa: CSVEQDRGAYEQYF
cdr3_nt: TGCAGCGTTGAGCAGGACAGGGGCGCCTACGAGCAGTACTTC

clone_size: many
j_call: TRBJ2-5
v_call: TRBV7-8
d_call: .
cdr3_aa: CASSLGPGWGVGETQYF
cdr3_nt: TGTGCCAGCAGCTTAGGCCCCGGGTGGGGGGTCGGAGAGACCCAGTACTTC

clone_size: .
j_call: TRBJ2-3
v_call: TRBV7-2
d_call: .
cdr3_aa: CASSSTNKGTQYF
cdr3_nt: TGTGCCAGCAGCTCCACCAACAAGGGTACGCAGTATTTT

clone_size: many
j_call: TRBJ1-1
v_call: TRBV6-5
d_call: .
cdr3_aa: CASSYGGREAFF
cdr3_nt: TGTGCCAGCAGTTACGGTGGCAGAGAAGCTTTCTTT

clone_size: many
j_call: TRBJ1-1
v_call: TRBV12-3/TRBV12-4
d_call: .
cdr3_aa: CASSLRTVRLMNTEAFF
cdr3_nt: TGTGCCAGCAGTTTAAGGACGGTGAGACTTATGAACACTGAAGCTTTCTTT

clone_size: many
j_call: TRBJ2-6
v_call: TRBV28
d_call: .
cdr3_aa: CASSLGGSGANVLTF
cdr3_nt: TGTGCCAGCAGTTTAGGCGGATCTGGGGCCAACGTCCTGACTTTC

clone_size: many
j_call: TRBJ1-6
v_call: TRBV7-2
d_call: .
cdr3_aa: CASSLRGITNNSPLHF
cdr3_nt: TGTGCCAGCAGCCTACGGGGCATTACGAATAATTCACCCCTCCACTTT

clone_size: once
j_call: TRBJ2-2
v_call: TRBV7-9
d_call: .
cdr3_aa: CASTRKDGKKANTGELFF
cdr3_nt: TGTGCCAGCACCCGAAAGGACGGAAAAAAAGCGAACACCGGGGAGCTGTTTTTT

clone_size: few
j_call: TRBJ2-7
v_call: TRBV13
d_call: TRBD2
cdr3_aa: CASSLATSGRDYEQYF
cdr3_nt: TGTGCCAGCAGCTTAGCGACTAGCGGGAGAGATTACGAGCAGTACTTC

clone_size: many
j_call: TRBJ2-7
v_call: TRBV6-5
d_call: .
cdr3_aa: CASSYSTSGYSYEQYF
cdr3_nt: TGTGCCAGCAGTTACTCGACGTCAGGTTACTCCTACGAGCAGTACTTC

clone_size: few
j_call: TRBJ1-5
v_call: TRBV19
d_call: TRBD1
cdr3_aa: CASSRTGTGGGYQPQHF
cdr3_nt: TGTGCCAGTAGTAGAACCGGGACAGGGGGCGGGTATCAGCCCCAGCATTTT

clone_size: few
j_call: TRBJ2-1
v_call: TRBV11-2
d_call: TRBD2
cdr3_aa: CASRSLAGVGHEQFF
cdr3_nt: TGTGCCAGCAGGTCCCTAGCGGGGGTGGGCCATGAGCAGTTCTTC

clone_size: many
j_call: TRBJ2-2
v_call: TRBV24-1
d_call: .
cdr3_aa: CATSAPTGNTGELFF
cdr3_nt: TGTGCCACCAGTGCCCCGACAGGGAACACCGGGGAGCTGTTTTTT

clone_size: few
j_call: TRBJ2-1
v_call: TRBV3-1
d_call: TRBD2
cdr3_aa: CASSQPLAGGNNEQFF
cdr3_nt: TGTGCCAGCAGCCAACCCCTAGCGGGGGGCAACAATGAGCAGTTCTTC